Shown below are 9 T cell receptor beta chains from a single sample sequenced in a study of T cells in Graves' hyperthyroidism and ophthalmopathy. There were TCR beta CDR3 regions amplified from RNA transcripts. The HTBI primer set served for first-round RT-PCR of the TCR CDR3. TCRdb passed the multiplex PCR reads through MiXCR, listing each CDR3 protein once. The sample includes 500,000 to 650,000 distinct CDR3 sequences, just under 20% of them seen just once. Material for sequencing was blood. The receptors were gathered from a man between 35 and 55 years old with Graves' ophthalmopathy.

The J gene is TRBJ2-4, the V gene TRBV6-1; 9 nucleotides match TRBD1. In germline, CDR1 is MNHNS, CDR2 SASEGT. The J segment lost 9 bases and the V segment lost 5 bases, leaving 5 bases of the junction unmatched. The CDR3 totals 13 residues. The CDR3 DNA reads TGTGCCAGCAGTCCGGGACAGGGTGGCATTCAGTACTTC. Its translation: CASSPGQGGIQYF.

The J gene is TRBJ1-2, the V gene TRBV4-3; unclear D gene. The CDR3 has 16 amino acids. V was pared by 0 bases and J by 0 bases, with 11 bases between. Per germline, CDR1 LGHNA and CDR2 YSLEER. The CDR3 loop reads CASSQDISEANYGYTF. In DNA, the CDR3 is TGCGCCAGCAGCCAAGATATATCCGAGGCTAACTATGGCTACACCTTC.

There are many counts of this clonotype. The chain uses TRBV5-1 and TRBJ1-4; a possible D gene is TRBD1 (5 bases). V was pared by 2 bases and J by 10 bases, with 12 bases between. The CDR3 runs 13 residues. The germline V gene has CDR1 SGHRS and CDR2 YFSETQ. The CDR3 sequence: CASSLEETGKLFF. In DNA form, the CDR3 reads TGCGCCAGCAGCTTAGAGGAAACAGGAAAACTGTTTTTT.

The rearrangement links TRBV5-1 to TRBJ2-5; TRBD2 agrees at 8 bases. The V segment lost 4 bases and the J segment 2 bases; nucleotides outside the gene matches: 7. This CDR3 has 15 amino acids. Per germline, CDR1 SGHRS and CDR2 YFSETQ. The CDR3 region is CASSLRGAKQETQYF. The CDR3, as DNA: TGCGCCAGCAGCCTGCGGGGGGCTAAACAAGAGACCCAGTACTTC.

This clonotype was seen many times. The J gene is TRBJ2-5, the V gene TRBV7-2; TRBD2 agrees at 10 bases. The CDR3 has 14 amino acids. CDR1 is SGHTA and CDR2 is FQGNSA in the germline V gene. The J segment lost 6 bases and the V segment lost 6 bases, leaving 7 bases of the junction unmatched. The CDR3 DNA reads TGTGCCAGCAGAAGTCTAGCGGGAGACCAGACCCAGTACTTC. Residues: CASRSLAGDQTQYF.

Regarding this clonotype: Relative to the germline gene, one junction end is altered; a read error may explain this. The V call is TRBV29-1, the J call TRBJ1-2; no clear D. The CDR3 totals 13 residues. Germline V gives CDR1 SQVTM, CDR2 ANQGSEA. Here the CDR3 DNA reads TGCAGCATTGAGTTTCTAGCCGGGGATGGCTACACCTTC. This gives the protein CSIEFLAGDGYTF.

The rearrangement joins TRBV27 to TRBJ1-2, with D perhaps matching TRBD1 (5 bases). This CDR3 is built from 15 residues. CDR1 is MNHEY and CDR2 is SMNVEV in the germline V gene (reference sequence). V was trimmed by 4 bases and J by 0 bases, leaving 12 bases between them. CDR3 nucleotides: TGTGCCAGCAGTTACGACGGGACTCCTAACTATGGCTACACCTTC. It encodes CASSYDGTPNYGYTF.

DNA for the CDR3: TGCGCCAGCAGCCAAGAGCATTTCGGAGGGAATAGGCAGTTCTTC. Translation: CASSQEHFGGNRQFF. The chain carries TRBV4-1 and TRBJ2-1, with D perhaps matching TRBD2 (6 bases). This CDR3 has 15 amino acids. Germline V gene lookup returns CDR1 MGHRA and CDR2 YSYEKL. V was pared by 0 bases and J by 12 bases, with 18 bases between.

In its sample, this clonotype was seen once. This chain joins TRBV6-6 and TRBJ2-1; D is undetermined. The CDR3 is 14 amino acids. CDR1 MNHNY and CDR2 SVGAGI come from the germline V gene (reference sequence). The germline V and J ends were trimmed by 0 bases and 5 bases, with 8 bases remaining between them. The CDR3 loop is CASSYSATNNEQFF. Written as DNA, the CDR3 is TGTGCCAGCAGTTACTCGGCAACTAACAATGAGCAGTTCTTC.